Listed here are 5 T cell receptor beta chains from one sample, sequenced in a study of radiotherapy plus CTLA-4 blockade in lung cancer. The protocol was immunoSEQ multiplex PCR, while the TCRdb copy is restricted to in-frame clones and leaves out a portion. The sample lists about 110,000 clones; about 85% were seen once. Specimen: peripheral blood, collected from a patient treated with radiotherapy plus ipilimumab. These receptors were collected from a human donor with non-small cell lung cancer that progressed on radiotherapy plus ipilimumab. Some clones in this sample may be carry-over from other donors' samples.

This sequence joins TRBV2 and TRBJ1-2; TRBD1 matches 10 bases. Germline loops: CDR1 SNHLY, CDR2 FYNNEI. J lost 4 bases, V lost 1 base, and 3 bases had no gene match. The CDR3 totals 15 residues. CDR3 in amino acids: CASSEGTGGGYGYTF. CDR3 DNA sequence: TGTGCCAGCAGTGAAGGGACAGGGGGAGGCTATGGCTACACCTTC.

The chain couples TRBV18 to TRBJ1-2; D perhaps matches TRBD1 (6 bases). The CDR3 contains 15 residues. Trimming pared 3 bases from V and 2 bases from J, leaving 13 bases between. Germline V lookup: CDR1 KGHSH, CDR2 LQKENI. The CDR3 protein is CASSPQDRPNYGYTF. As DNA, the CDR3 is TGTGCCAGCTCACCGCAAGACAGGCCAAACTATGGCTACACCTTC.

The V call is TRBV25-1, the J call TRBJ2-7; 7 bases line up with TRBD2. This CDR3 is 15 amino acids long. V shed 6 bases, J shed 0 bases, and the junction held 8 bases outside the gene matches. The germline CDR1 and CDR2 sequences are MGHDK and SYGVNS. For the CDR3, the DNA is TGTGCCAGCAGAGGAATCGGGGGGTCCTCCTACGAGCAGTACTTC. It codes for CASRGIGGSSYEQYF.

Remarks on this clone: The sample contains more than one DNA sequence encoding this CDR3. The chain employs TRBV6-5 and TRBJ2-2; D gene uncertain. The CDR3 is 15 residues long. The V end was cut by 0 bases, the J end by 2 bases, with 7 bases between. Germline CDR1 is MNHEY and CDR2 is SVGAGI. The CDR3 bases are TGTGCCAGCAGTTACTCGAGTCTCAACACCGGGGAGCTGTTTTTT. This codes for CASSYSSLNTGELFF.

The genes are TRBV18 and TRBJ1-5, with 7 bases aligning to TRBD1. The CDR3 is 15 amino acids. Germline trimming cut 5 bases from V and 2 bases from J; bases unmatched to any gene: 6. Germline V gene sequence: CDR1 KGHSH, CDR2 LQKENI. The CDR3 DNA is TGTGCCAGCTCATTACAGGGGCAGGGCAATCAGCCCCAGCATTTT. Translated, it gives CASSLQGQGNQPQHF.